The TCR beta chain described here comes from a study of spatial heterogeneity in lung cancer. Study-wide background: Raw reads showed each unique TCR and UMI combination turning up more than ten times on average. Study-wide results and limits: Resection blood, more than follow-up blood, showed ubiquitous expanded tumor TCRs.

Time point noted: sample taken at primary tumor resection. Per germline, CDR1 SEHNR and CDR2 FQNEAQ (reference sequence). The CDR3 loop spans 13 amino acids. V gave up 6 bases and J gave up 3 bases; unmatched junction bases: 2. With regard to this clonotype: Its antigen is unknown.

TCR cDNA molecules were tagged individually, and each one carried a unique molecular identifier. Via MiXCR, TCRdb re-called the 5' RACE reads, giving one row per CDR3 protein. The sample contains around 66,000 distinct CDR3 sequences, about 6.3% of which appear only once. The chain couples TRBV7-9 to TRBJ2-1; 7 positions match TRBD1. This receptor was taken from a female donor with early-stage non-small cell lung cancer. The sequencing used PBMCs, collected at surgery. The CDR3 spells CASRGQNYNEQFF. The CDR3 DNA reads TGTGCCAGCAGGGGACAGAACTACAATGAGCAGTTCTTC.